These 10 T cell receptor beta chains were all obtained from the same sample, sequenced in a study of blood T cell repertoires in COVID-19. TCRdb's table, derived via immunoSEQ multiplex PCR, lists solely in-frame clones and lacks some. Here the sample spans a few hundred thousand clones, more than 75% being singletons. Material: PBMCs or T cells enriched from blood (not recorded which). The receptors derive from a man aged 40-49 years in a cohort exposed to, infected with or recovered from COVID-19 (not recorded which).

The CDR3 nucleotides are TGTGCCAGCAGCTTTGACAGGGGGACTTTAGGCAAAAACATTCAGTACTTC. Translation: CASSFDRGTLGKNIQYF. The V gene is TRBV5-8, the J gene TRBJ2-4; TRBD1 aligns across 9 bases. The length of the CDR3 is 17 residues. Losses at the gene ends were 2 bases for V and 3 bases for J; bases not matched to a gene: 9. The germline V gene has CDR1 SGHTS and CDR2 YDEGEE.

A single count supports this clone. The rearrangement joins TRBV15 to TRBJ1-6, with 7 bases aligning to TRBD1. With V trimmed by 3 bases and J by 9 bases, 5 bases remained unmatched. CDR3 size: 14 residues. The germline CDR1 and CDR2 sequences are LNHNV and YYDKDF (reference sequence). In DNA, the CDR3 is TGTGCCACCAGCAGCACAGGGGAGAGTTCACCCCTCCACTTT. Its translation: CATSSTGESSPLHF.

CDR3 protein: CATSRGTGVRDGYTF. DNA for the CDR3: TGTGCCACCAGCAGAGGGACAGGGGTTCGGGATGGCTACACCTTC. This chain uses TRBV15 with TRBJ1-2; 9 bases align to TRBD1. V was clipped by 1 base and J by 6 bases; unmatched bases: 6. The CDR3 sequence is 15 residues long. Per germline, CDR1 LNHNV and CDR2 YYDKDF (reference sequence). Together with reference TRBV15 and TRBJ1-2, the CDR3 gives the full variable domain: DAMVIQNPRYQVTQFGKPVTLSCSQTLNHNVMYWYQQKSSQAPKLLFHYYDKDFNNEADTPDNFQSRRPNTSFCFLDIRSPGLGDTAMYLCATSRGTGVRDGYTFGSGTRLTVV.

V is TRBV6-2 or TRBV6-3 and J is TRBJ1-2; D unclear. CDR3 length: 13 amino acids. The germline V gene encodes CDR1 MNHEY and CDR2 SVGEGT. V gave up 0 bases and J gave up 7 bases, with 9 bases separating them. For the CDR3, the DNA is TGTGCCAGCAGTTACTCCCGGGAAAGTGGCTACACCTTC. Protein sequence: CASSYSRESGYTF.

The chain's CDR3 is CASSPDRGRAGYTF. CDR3 sequence (DNA): TGTGCCAGCTCACCAGACAGGGGGCGGGCTGGCTACACCTTC. The J gene is TRBJ1-2, the V gene TRBV18; 10 positions agree with TRBD1. J was trimmed by 7 bases and V by 2 bases; bases with no gene match: 4. Germline V gives CDR1 KGHSH, CDR2 LQKENI. The CDR3 has 14 amino acids.

V and J are TRBV28 and TRBJ1-2; 9 bases agree with TRBD1. Germline CDR1 and CDR2: MDHEN and SYDVKM. CDR3 length equals 16 residues. V shed 10 bases, J shed 4 bases, and the junction held 16 bases outside the gene matches. CDR3 residues: CATKDVQGATGYGYTF. The CDR3 DNA reads as TGTGCCACCAAAGATGTACAGGGGGCCACGGGCTATGGCTACACCTTC.

V gene TRBV5-1 combines with J gene TRBJ2-2, with 14 positions matching TRBD2. Germline V CDR1 and CDR2: SGHRS, YFSETQ. With V trimmed by 4 bases and J by 4 bases, 9 bases remained unmatched. The CDR3 covers 18 residues. In nucleotides, the CDR3 is TGCGCCAGCAGCCGCGGACTAGCGGGAGGCACGGGCACCGGGGAGCTGTTTTTT. Protein sequence: CASSRGLAGGTGTGELFF.

This clone was counted a single time. V usage is TRBV5-1 and J usage is TRBJ2-7; 10 positions match TRBD1. The CDR3 runs to 16 residues. Germline CDR1 is SGHRS and CDR2 is YFSETQ. J gave up 3 bases and V 0 bases, and 6 bases lay outside the gene matches. The CDR3 nucleotides read TGCGCCAGCAGCTTGGCAGGGGGGACAGGGGACTACGAGCAGTACTTC. Residues: CASSLAGGTGDYEQYF.

The chain joins TRBV5-4 to TRBJ1-1; D ambiguous. Trimming took 0 bases from V and 0 from J, leaving 9 bases between them. This CDR3 is built from 15 residues. Germline CDR1 reads SGHNT; CDR2 reads YYREEE (reference sequence). The CDR3 DNA follows: TGTGCCAGCAGCTTGGCCGGAGTAATGAACACTGAAGCTTTCTTT. It translates to CASSLAGVMNTEAFF.

Comment on this clone: A single base separates this from a much larger clone, so it may be a read error. At the DNA level, this CDR3 is encoded by other sequences in the same sample as well. The rearrangement joins TRBV3-1 (or the pseudogene TRBV3-2) to TRBJ1-5, with D uncertain. The CDR3 is 13 amino acids. V lost 1 base to trimming and J lost 4 bases, with 5 bases between them. Germline assignment: CDR1 LGHDT and CDR2 YNNKEL (reference sequence). The CDR3 reads CASSQAGNQPQHF. The DNA of the CDR3 is TGTGCCAGCAGCCAAGCCGGGAATCAGCCCCAGCATTTT.